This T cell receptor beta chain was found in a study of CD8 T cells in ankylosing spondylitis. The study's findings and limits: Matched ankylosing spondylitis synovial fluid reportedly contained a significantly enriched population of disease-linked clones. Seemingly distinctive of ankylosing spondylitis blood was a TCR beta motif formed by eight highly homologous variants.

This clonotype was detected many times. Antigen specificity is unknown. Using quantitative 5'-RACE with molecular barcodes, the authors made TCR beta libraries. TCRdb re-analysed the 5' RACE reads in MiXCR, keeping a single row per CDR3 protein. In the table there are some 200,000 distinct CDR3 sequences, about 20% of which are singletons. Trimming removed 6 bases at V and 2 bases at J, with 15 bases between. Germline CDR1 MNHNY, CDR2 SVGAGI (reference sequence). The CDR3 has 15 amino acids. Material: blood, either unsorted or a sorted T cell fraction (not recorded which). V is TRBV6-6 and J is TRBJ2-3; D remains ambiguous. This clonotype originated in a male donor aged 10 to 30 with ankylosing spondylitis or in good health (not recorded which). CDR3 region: CASSPELNPTDTQYF. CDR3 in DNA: TGTGCCAGCAGCCCAGAGCTTAATCCCACAGATACGCAGTATTTT.